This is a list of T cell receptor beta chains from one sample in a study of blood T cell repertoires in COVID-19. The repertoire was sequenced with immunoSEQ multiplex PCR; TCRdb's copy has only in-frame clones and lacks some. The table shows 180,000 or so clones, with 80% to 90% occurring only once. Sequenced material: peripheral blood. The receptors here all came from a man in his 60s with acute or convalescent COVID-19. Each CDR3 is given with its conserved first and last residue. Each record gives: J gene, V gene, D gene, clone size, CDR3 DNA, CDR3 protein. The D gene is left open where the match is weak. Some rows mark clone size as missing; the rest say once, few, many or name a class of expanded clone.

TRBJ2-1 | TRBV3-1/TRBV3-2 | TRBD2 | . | TGTGCCAGCAGCCAAGATTTCCAGAGCGGGAGGGAGCAGTTCTTC | CASSQDFQSGREQFF
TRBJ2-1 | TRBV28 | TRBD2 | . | TGTGCCAGCAGAGGACTAGCGGCAAGCTCCTACAATGAGCAGTTCTTC | CASRGLAASSYNEQFF
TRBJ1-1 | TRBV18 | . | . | TGTGCCAGCTCACAATTCGGAGGGGAAACGAACACTGAAGCTTTCTTT | CASSQFGGETNTEAFF
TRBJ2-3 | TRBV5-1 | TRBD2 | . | TGCGCCAGCAGTGTTGGTAGCGGGAGGGCAGATACGCAGTATTTT | CASSVGSGRADTQYF
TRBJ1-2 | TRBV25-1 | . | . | TGTGCCAGCAGTCCCCGGACCGGCTTCAGGACAGGCTACACCTTC | CASSPRTGFRTGYTF
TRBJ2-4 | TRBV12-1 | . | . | TGTGCCAGCAGCTTTTCGACTAGCGGGAGTGTTCTGGCCAAAAACATTCAGTACTTC | CASSFSTSGSVLAKNIQYF
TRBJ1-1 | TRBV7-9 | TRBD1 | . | TGTGCCAGCAGCTCCCCGGACAGGCCCTTGAACACTGAAGCTTTCTTT | CASSSPDRPLNTEAFF
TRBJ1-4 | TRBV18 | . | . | TGTGCCAGCTCACCCCAGACAGCAACTAATGAAAAACTGTTTTTT | CASSPQTATNEKLFF
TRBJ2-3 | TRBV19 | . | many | TGTGCCAGTACCACAGGGGAGGGCACAGATACGCAGTATTTT | CASTTGEGTDTQYF
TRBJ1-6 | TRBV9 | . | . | TGTGCCAGCAGCGTTACCGGTAGCTCCTATAATTCACCCCTCCACTTT | CASSVTGSSYNSPLHF
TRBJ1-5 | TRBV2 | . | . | TGTGCCAGCACAGGGGCGAATAGCAATCAGCCCCAGCATTTT | CASTGANSNQPQHF
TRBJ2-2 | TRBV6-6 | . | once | TGTGCCAGCAGTTTAACAGGCCAAAACACCGGGGAGCTGTTTTTT | CASSLTGQNTGELFF
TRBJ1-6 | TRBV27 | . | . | TGTGCCAGCAGTTTTAATTTGGCCAATTCACCCCTCCACTTT | CASSFNLANSPLHF
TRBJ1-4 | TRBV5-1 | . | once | TGCGCCAGCAGCTTGGAGGGTAGGGGATTCAATCCTAATGAAAAACTGTTTTTT | CASSLEGRGFNPNEKLFF
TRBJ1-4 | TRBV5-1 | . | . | TGCGCCAGCAGCTTGGGAACGGGAGGGGCAGCAACTAATGAAAAACTGTTTTTT | CASSLGTGGAATNEKLFF
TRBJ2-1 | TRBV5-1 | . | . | TGCGCCAGCAGCTTGGTCCAGGGCGGCGATGAGCAGTTCTTC | CASSLVQGGDEQFF
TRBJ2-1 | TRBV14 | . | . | TGTGCCAGCAGCCACGGGAGAAGCTCCTACAATGAGCAGTTCTTC | CASSHGRSSYNEQFF
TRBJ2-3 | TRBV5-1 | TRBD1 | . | TGCGCCAGCAGCATACAGGGGATTCCCACAGATACGCAGTATTTT | CASSIQGIPTDTQYF